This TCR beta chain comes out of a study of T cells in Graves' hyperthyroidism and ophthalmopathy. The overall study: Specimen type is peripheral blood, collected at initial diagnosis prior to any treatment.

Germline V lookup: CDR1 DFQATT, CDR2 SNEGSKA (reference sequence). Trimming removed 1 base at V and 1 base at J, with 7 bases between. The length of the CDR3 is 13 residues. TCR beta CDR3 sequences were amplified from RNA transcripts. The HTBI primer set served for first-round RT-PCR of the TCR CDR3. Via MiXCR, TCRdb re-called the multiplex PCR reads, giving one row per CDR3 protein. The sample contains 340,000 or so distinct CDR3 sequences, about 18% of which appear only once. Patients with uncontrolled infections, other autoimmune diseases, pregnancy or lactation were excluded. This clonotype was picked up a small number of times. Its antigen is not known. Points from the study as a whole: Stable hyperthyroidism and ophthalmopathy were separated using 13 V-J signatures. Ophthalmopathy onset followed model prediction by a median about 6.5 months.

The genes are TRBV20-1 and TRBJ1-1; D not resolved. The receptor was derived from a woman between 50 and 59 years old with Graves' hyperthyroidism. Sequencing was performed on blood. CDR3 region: CSARADGNTEAFF. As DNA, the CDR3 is TGCAGTGCTAGAGCTGACGGGAACACTGAAGCTTTCTTT.